These 25 T cell receptor beta chains share one sample of origin, sequenced in a study of blood T cell repertoires in COVID-19 (TCRdb year 2020). Receptor libraries were prepared by the immunoSEQ multiplex PCR assay. The clones in this table, taken by TCRdb from immuneACCESS, are in-frame only. Not every clone is retained; where verified, under half of the shortfall comes from an unresolved V gene, and the cause of the rest is unknown. The sample records 280,000 or so clones, 83% of which are singletons. Roughly 10% of the sample is in the top ten clones. The specimen was peripheral blood. Source of these receptors: a woman aged 50 to 60 who had recovered from COVID-19.

The genes are TRBV9 and TRBJ2-2; 7 bases fit TRBD2. This CDR3 is built from 15 residues. CDR1 is SGDLS and CDR2 is YYNGEE in the germline V gene. V lost 3 bases, J lost 3 bases, and 5 bases stayed unmatched. The CDR3 coding sequence is TGTGCCAGCAGCGACAGCGGGGATCACACCGGGGAGCTGTTTTTT. This translates into CASSDSGDHTGELFF.

The CDR3 loop reads CASRPPGLAPSNEQFF. The CDR3 DNA is TGTGCCAGCAGACCTCCGGGACTAGCGCCGTCCAATGAGCAGTTCTTC. V is TRBV11-2 and J is TRBJ2-1; 10 bases map to TRBD2. Germline-derived CDR1 and CDR2 are SGHAT and FQNNGV. J lost 6 bases, V lost 6 bases, and 11 bases had no gene match. The CDR3 extends over 16 amino acids.

This chain connects TRBV5-4 to TRBJ2-1; D is possibly TRBD2 (6 bases). The CDR3 spans 15 residues. V dropped 0 bases and J dropped 2 bases, with 9 bases sitting between them. Looked up from germline, CDR1 is SGHNT and CDR2 is YYREEE (reference sequence). The CDR3 sequence is CASSLGGEAYNEQFF. In nucleotides, the CDR3 is TGTGCCAGCAGCTTGGGGGGGGAGGCCTACAATGAGCAGTTCTTC.

The V and J genes are TRBV19 and TRBJ2-5; D gene uncertain. The V end lost 6 bases, the J end lost 3 bases, and 8 bases lay between the germline ends. The CDR3 totals 12 residues. Germline values: CDR1 LNHDA, CDR2 SQIVND (reference sequence). CDR3 bases: TGTGCCAGTAGCCGACAAAAAGAGACCCAGTACTTC. Protein: CASSRQKETQYF.

V usage is TRBV21-1 and J usage is TRBJ1-2; whether TRBD1, the table's D call, matches the DNA was not checked. TRBV21-1 constitutes a pseudogene. The CDR3 runs to 16 residues. The CDR3 DNA reads as TGTGCCAGCAGCAAAGCAGCACAGGGGGCAGACTATGGCTACACCTTC. Encoded protein: CASSKAAQGADYGYTF.

V usage is TRBV4-3 and J usage is TRBJ2-3; 7 bases align to TRBD2. Germline CDR1 is LGHNA and CDR2 is YSLEER. V gave up 4 bases and J gave up 0 bases; unmatched junction bases: 13. CDR3 length equals 18 residues. CDR3 DNA: TGCGCCAGCAGCCTCCGGGCCACTGGTAGCGGGAGCACAGATACGCAGTATTTT. The encoded protein is CASSLRATGSGSTDTQYF.

V usage is TRBV7-9 and J usage is TRBJ1-2; 10 bases are shared with TRBD1. This CDR3 is built from 15 residues. Germline CDR1 reads SEHNR; CDR2 reads FQNEAQ (reference sequence). V lost 5 bases, J lost 6 bases, and 9 bases stayed unmatched. CDR3 sequence (DNA): TGTGCCAGCAGCCCAATGGGACAGGGGTTTGATGGCTACACCTTC. Amino acids: CASSPMGQGFDGYTF.

The CDR3 here is CATNYEQYF. The CDR3 region has the DNA TGTGCCACAAACTACGAGCAGTACTTC. The genes are TRBV3-1 (or the pseudogene TRBV3-2) and TRBJ2-7, with D hard to call. Germline CDR1 LGHDT, CDR2 YNNKEL (reference sequence). Deletions cut 10 bases from V and 3 bases from J, with 4 bases between. CDR3 length: 9 residues.

As DNA, the CDR3 is TGTGCCAGCAGCTTGGTGGGCGGGAGGAGAGAGCTGTTTTTT. Encoded protein: CASSLVGGRRELFF. The chain carries TRBV5-4 and TRBJ2-2; 8 bases agree with TRBD2. Germline V lookup: CDR1 SGHNT, CDR2 YYREEE (reference sequence). The CDR3 loop spans 14 amino acids. After removal of 0 bases from V and 11 bases from J, the junction contained 6 bases not matched to a gene. The full variable domain, rest sourced from reference TRBV5-4 and TRBJ2-2, is ETGVTQSPTHLIKTRGQQVTLRCSSQSGHNTVSWYQQALGQGPQFIFQYYREEENGRGNFPPRFSGLQFPNYSSELNVNALELDDSALYLCASSLVGGRRELFFGEGSRLTVL.

With respect to this clone: Possible read error: a much larger clone is one base away. The gene calls are TRBV9 and TRBJ2-7, with TRBD2 matching over 9 bases. Germline loops: CDR1 SGDLS, CDR2 YYNGEE. V gave up 4 bases and J gave up 0 bases; unmatched junction bases: 2. The CDR3 is 14 amino acids. The DNA of the CDR3 is TGTGCCAGCAGCTCGACTAGCGGCTCCTACGAGCAGTACTTC. Its protein product is CASSSTSGSYEQYF.

The chain combines TRBV5-1 with TRBJ1-1; 10 bases align to TRBD1. The CDR3 runs to 16 residues. V lost 4 bases to trimming and J lost 4 bases; unmatched junction nucleotides: 10. Looked up from germline, CDR1 is SGHRS and CDR2 is YFSETQ. The CDR3 DNA follows: TGCGCCAGCAGCACCAAGACAGGGGGCGCGGCCACTGAAGCTTTCTTT. Translation gives CASSTKTGGAATEAFF.

The gene calls are TRBV30 and TRBJ2-5, with 7 nucleotides matching TRBD1. J gave up 1 base and V 3 bases, and 2 bases lay outside the gene matches. The germline gives CDR1 GTSNPN, CDR2 SVGIG (reference sequence). The CDR3 loop spans 13 amino acids. CDR3 sequence (DNA): TGTGCCTGGAGACACAGGGGCCAAGAGACCCAGTACTTC. Translated: CAWRHRGQETQYF.

V is TRBV6-2 or TRBV6-3 and J is TRBJ2-2, with 7 positions matching TRBD2. Germline lookup yields CDR1 MNHEY and CDR2 SVGEGT. CDR3 length: 16 residues. V was pared by 5 bases and J by 1 base, with 7 bases of the junction left unmatched. Here the CDR3 DNA reads TGTGCCAGCAGTACTCCGGGGGGATTGAACACCGGGGAGCTGTTTTTT. Translated: CASSTPGGLNTGELFF.

This clone was observed a single time. The chain joins TRBV9 to TRBJ1-1, with TRBD1 identical over 8 bases. J gave up 4 bases and V 0 bases, and 5 bases lay outside the gene matches. The CDR3 is 15 residues long. Germline V CDR1 and CDR2: SGDLS, YYNGEE. The CDR3 sequence is CASSVGPTGGTEAFF. The CDR3 region has the DNA TGTGCCAGCAGCGTAGGTCCCACAGGGGGCACTGAAGCTTTCTTT.

This clone turned up a few times. The gene calls are TRBV20-1 and TRBJ2-3; 11 positions match TRBD2. Germline V gene lookup returns CDR1 DFQATT and CDR2 SNEGSKA (reference sequence). The CDR3 is 16 amino acids. V trimming: 3 bases; J trimming: 0 bases; junction bases outside the gene matches: 5. Here the CDR3 DNA reads TGCAGTGCTAGTGATAGACTAGCGGGGAGCACAGATACGCAGTATTTT. Protein sequence: CSASDRLAGSTDTQYF.

The chain employs TRBV6-5 and TRBJ1-2; the D gene is possibly TRBD1 (6 bases). V lost 6 bases, J lost 4 bases, and 15 bases lay in between. Germline CDR1 and CDR2: MNHEY and SVGAGI. The CDR3 consists of 14 residues. The DNA of the CDR3 is TGTGCCAGCAGAGGGACATATGGGAGCTATGGCTACACCTTC. Protein: CASRGTYGSYGYTF.

This clone was counted between two and nine times. The chain has TRBV28 and TRBJ2-7, with TRBD2 identical over 8 bases. The CDR3 is 15 amino acids. V trimming: 5 bases; J trimming: 3 bases; junction bases outside the gene matches: 9. Germline CDR1 is MDHEN and CDR2 is SYDVKM. CDR3 in DNA: TGTGCCAGCAGTCCCCGCGGGGGGAACAACTACGAGCAGTACTTC. It translates to CASSPRGGNNYEQYF.

The chain has TRBV5-1 and TRBJ1-1, with 10 bases identical to TRBD1. The CDR3 runs to 16 residues. Germline V gene data show CDR1 as SGHRS and CDR2 as YFSETQ. V gave up 3 bases and J gave up 9 bases; unmatched junction bases: 14. CDR3 coding DNA: TGCGCCAGCAGCTCGGGACAGGGGTCCCTTGGGAGGAAAGCTTTCTTT. It codes for CASSSGQGSLGRKAFF.

This chain connects TRBV24-1 to TRBJ2-3; 14 bases are a match to TRBD2. CDR1 is KGHDR and CDR2 is SFDVKD in the germline V gene. This CDR3 contains 17 residues. J was trimmed by 0 bases and V by 5 bases; bases with no gene match: 3. DNA of the CDR3: TGTGCCACCAGTGGGACTAGCGGGAGGCCTAGCACAGATACGCAGTATTTT. Translation: CATSGTSGRPSTDTQYF.

The rearrangement joins TRBV5-5 to TRBJ2-7; 7 nucleotides line up with TRBD2. Germline lookup yields CDR1 SGHKS and CDR2 YYEKEE (reference sequence). Trimming removed 0 bases from V and 3 bases from J; junction bases left unmatched: 3. CDR3 size: 14 residues. CDR3 sequence: CASSLAPGGYEQYF. The CDR3, as DNA: TGTGCCAGCAGCTTGGCACCGGGAGGCTACGAGCAGTACTTC.

The chain carries TRBV28 and TRBJ1-6; 7 bases are a match to TRBD1. The germline CDR1 and CDR2 sequences are MDHEN and SYDVKM. CDR3 size: 16 residues. V was clipped by 2 bases and J by 2 bases; unmatched bases: 3. Here the CDR3 DNA reads TGTGCCAGCAGTTTAAGGGGGCTGACCTATAATTCACCCCTCCACTTT. Translating gives CASSLRGLTYNSPLHF.

V and J are TRBV6-5 and TRBJ1-1; 7 bases fit TRBD1. The CDR3 runs 13 residues. With V trimmed by 8 bases and J by 2 bases, 5 bases remained unmatched. The germline CDR1 and CDR2 sequences are MNHEY and SVGAGI. CDR3 amino acids: CASSGQVNTEAFF. The CDR3 DNA reads TGTGCCAGCTCAGGACAGGTAAACACTGAAGCTTTCTTT.

The V and J genes are TRBV28 and TRBJ2-7, with TRBD1 matching over 8 bases. J lost 4 bases, V lost 2 bases, and 4 bases had no gene match. The CDR3 runs 14 residues. Germline lookup yields CDR1 MDHEN and CDR2 SYDVKM. The CDR3 coding sequence is TGTGCCAGCAGTTTAGGGAACAGGGGGTACGAGCAGTACTTC. Translated, it gives CASSLGNRGYEQYF.

This clone was detected once. V is TRBV12-3 or TRBV12-4 and J is TRBJ2-7, with TRBD1 as a possible D gene (6 bases). V lost 6 bases, J lost 2 bases, and 8 bases lay in between. The CDR3 sequence is 12 residues long. CDR3 bases: TGTGCCAGCAGAAGGGACACCTACGAGCAGTACTTC. It specifies CASRRDTYEQYF.

The gene calls are TRBV27 and TRBJ2-7; D possibly corresponds to TRBD2 (5 bases). The V end was cut by 0 bases, the J end by 6 bases, with 6 bases between. This CDR3 is built from 12 residues. The germline gives CDR1 MNHEY, CDR2 SMNVEV (reference sequence). CDR3 amino acids: CASSLSGVEQYF. CDR3 DNA: TGTGCCAGCAGTTTATCCGGGGTCGAGCAGTACTTC.